The sequence of this TCR beta chain was determined in a study of glioma-infiltrating T cells (dated by TCRdb to 2016 to 2017). The study in broad terms: TCR alpha- and beta-chain repertoires were sequenced from glioma tissue, non-neoplastic brain tissue and matched peripheral blood mononuclear cells. Three low-grade glioma patients, seven to nine primary glioblastoma patients, and three non-glioma patients who contributed non-neoplastic brain tissue made up the paired cohort. To measure how far tissue and blood T-cell populations diverged, each tissue-infiltrating repertoire was compared against the peripheral blood repertoire of the same patient. The paper's findings and limits, for the study overall: Very few CDR3 sequences were found to be shared between tissue and blood, and this scarcity was attributed to high CDR3 diversity and limited sampling. VJ-independent divergence between tissue and blood was found to be below expectation in non-neoplastic patients but above expectation in all gliomas, particularly low-grade gliomas. Group comparisons were based on small numbers of patients: three non-neoplastic, three low-grade glioma and roughly 8 glioblastoma patients.

Regarding this clonotype: Its antigen remains unidentified. With a much larger clone just one base away, this may be a read error.

The iRepertoire nested amplicon-rescue multiplex PCR (arm-PCR) platform was used to amplify TCR alpha and beta CDR3 regions from RNA. For one-step reverse transcription and amplification, about 90-400 ng of tissue mRNA or PBMC total RNA was used as input. Following bead purification, Illumina adapters were added through a secondary multiplex PCR, and the libraries were then gel-purified between 200 and 400 bp. Libraries carried internal 6-nucleotide barcodes used for demultiplexing. Libraries were sequenced on an Illumina MiSeq with 2x220 or 2x250 nucleotide paired-end reads. The published analysis was carried out like this. Paired reads were merged with FLASH 1.2.11 and aligned to the GRCh37 human genome with BWA-MEM before extracting TRA and TRB reads. V and J assignment used an IMGT-derived reference of cassette sequences and CDR3 motifs that included pseudogenes. Three-frame translation of reads was performed, and productive CDR3s were defined as those with a C...FGXG motif and no stop codons. A clonotype was defined as a unique combination of a V-J cassette pair and a CDR3 amino acid sequence. Reads were filtered by Hamming distance, thresholded by each sample's sequence error rate in mapped regions. TCRdb passed the public sequencing reads through fastp at Q25 and MiXCR, retaining productive beta sequences. Entries are consolidated by CDR3 protein sequence, retaining the most common genes and DNA. In this record, the V and J calls reflect TCRdb's handling and not the investigators' own analysis. Here the sample has 100,000 to 150,000 distinct CDR3 sequences; roughly 20% occur a single time. Of the sample, roughly 15% falls within the top ten clones.

Sequences were obtained from glioma tissue, nonneoplastic brain tissue, or PBMCs (not recorded which). The receptor was isolated from a human donor with low-grade glioma or glioblastoma, undergoing nonglioma brain surgery, or in good health (not recorded which).

The CDR3 reads as follows: CASSVAIWEEQFF. DNA sequence: TGTGCCAGCAGTGTAGCGATATGGGAAGAGCAGTTCTTC. In this chain, TRBV12-3 or TRBV12-4 is recombined with TRBJ2-1; TRBD2 is possibly the D segment (5 matching bases). From its cysteine to its phenylalanine, the CDR3 spans 13 amino acids. Left in the record is the CDR3 DNA by itself, 39 bases read in frame from the first base.